This T cell receptor beta chain was found in a study of blood T cell repertoires in COVID-19 (dated by TCRdb to between 2020 and 2021). In terms of the full investigation: The collaborator samples originated in the United States, Italy and Spain and spanned the acute and convalescent phases of COVID-19. The material from the prospective study consisted of cDNA or gDNA derived from T cells, B-cell-depleted T cells, or PBMCs. The dataset comprised deeply sampled blood TCRbeta repertoires from subjects exposed to, actively infected with, or recovered from COVID-19. A freely available public database, intended as a resource for researchers studying the immune response to SARS-CoV-2, is where the repertoires were released. The samples were drawn from two sources: the first 160 participants of the ongoing ImmuneRACE study, and 1,254 subjects contributed by 6 global collaborators. A de-identified subject ID, COVID-19 status, age in years and sex were almost always included in the sample metadata. Where available, HLA class I and class II types were taken from metadata supplied by the sample provider and were not determined by assay-based typing.

General conclusions and limits of the study: The quantity of clinical and demographic metadata differed by source and by participant and was supplied without curation.

TCRbeta CDR3 regions were amplified from genomic DNA using the immunoSEQ Assay, a bias-controlled multiplex PCR. For the original study's pipeline: The number of nucleated cells in each sample was estimated from the amplification of reference gene primers within the assay. To quantify the absolute abundance of each unique TCRbeta CDR3 rearrangement, sequence reads were collapsed and filtered. For each sample, productive Simpson clonality was calculated as the square root of Simpson's diversity index across productive rearrangements. Entries here come from immuneACCESS through TCRdb and include only in-frame sequences with V and J called. Some clones fail to appear in such tables; in the studies checked, an unresolved V gene covers under half of the shortfall, and the cause of the remainder is unknown. V and J calls and clone size are copied from that table; D and trimming were computed from the DNA. The sample contains around 220,000 clones, more than 70% of them found a single time. Around 2.2% of the sample is taken by the ten largest.

Samples from volunteer blood donors who had recovered from COVID-19 were contributed by a second Seattle source. Collaborating institutions collected whole blood in K2EDTA tubes following their own protocols. For TCRbeta analysis, collaborators shipped samples in one of three forms: frozen whole blood, isolated PBMCs, or DNA extracted from either of those sample types. V has 5 bases trimmed and J has 6 bases trimmed; junction bases matching no gene number 7. In the germline V gene, CDR1 corresponds to KGHDR and CDR2 to SFDVKD. The CDR3 holds 15 amino acids from the cysteine to the phenylalanine. Only the CDR3 part of the read is kept: 45 bases, read in frame from the first base. A remark on this clone: This clone's antigen is unknown. No much larger clone exists at a distance of one base, and base qualities are not known.

The chain is assembled from TRBV24-1 and TRBJ1-5, with TRBD1 identical over 9 junction bases. Sequenced material: peripheral blood. The clonotype was recovered from a woman in her thirties or forties who had recovered from COVID-19. The DNA sequence is given as TGTGCCACCAGTGCCGCGACAGGGGGAGGTCAGCCCCAGCATTTT. It is translated as CATSAATGGGQPQHF.